This TCR beta chain came from a study of blood T cell repertoires in COVID-19 (TCRdb year 2020). Background on the whole study: Samples covering the acute and convalescent phases of COVID-19 were provided by collaborators in the United States, Italy and Spain. The material from the prospective study consisted of cDNA or gDNA derived from T cells, B-cell-depleted T cells, or PBMCs. Deeply sampled blood TCRbeta repertoires from subjects exposed to, actively infected with, or recovered from COVID-19 were included in the dataset. The repertoires were made available in a free public database intended to serve as a resource for research on the immune response to SARS-CoV-2. Samples came from the ongoing ImmuneRACE study (first 160 participants) plus 1,254 subjects from 6 global collaborators. Nearly every sample came with metadata listing a de-identified subject ID, COVID-19 status, age in years and sex. Where HLA class I and class II types were available, the types were taken from metadata supplied by the sample provider, not from assay-based typing.

CDR1 and CDR2 were assigned from the germline V gene as SGHTS and YDEGEE. Relative to germline, V is missing 4 bases and J is missing 0 bases, with 18 bases of the junction outside any gene match. The cysteine opens and the phenylalanine closes a CDR3 of 20 amino acids. Just CDR3 DNA is preserved here, 60 bases in frame from base 1. Each collaborating institution followed its own protocols to collect whole blood in K2EDTA tubes. Collaborator samples were shipped for TCRbeta analysis as frozen whole blood, isolated PBMCs, or DNA extracted from either sample type. General findings and caveats noted by the study authors: The amount of clinical and demographic metadata varied by source and participant and was provided uncurated.

The immunoSEQ Assay, a bias-controlled multiplex PCR, was used to amplify TCRbeta CDR3 regions from genomic DNA. The study's processing was this. Nucleated cell counts per sample were estimated from amplification of reference gene primers within the assay. Sequence reads were collapsed and filtered to measure the absolute abundance of every unique TCRbeta CDR3 rearrangement. For each sample, productive Simpson clonality was calculated as the square root of Simpson's diversity index across productive rearrangements. TCRdb took this table from immuneACCESS and kept in-frame rearrangements with V and J called. Such tables lack part of the clones; where checked against another copy, unresolved V genes explain under half of the gap, and the rest is unexplained. The V and J calls and clone size are taken from that table; D and trimming were inferred from the DNA. The sample table contains 100,000 to 150,000 clones; only one count was recorded for approximately 74% of them. The ten largest clones take up about 1.9% of the sample.

A word on this clone: No cognate antigen has been identified for it. Within one base of it there is no much larger clone, and no base qualities were kept.

The chain links TRBV5-8 with TRBJ1-3; TRBD1 aligns with 8 central bases. This receptor was obtained from a woman in her seventies with acute or convalescent COVID-19. The source material was peripheral blood. At the DNA level, the sequence is TGTGCCAGCAGCCCTTGGACCTGGACAGGGAAGTCCATCTCTGGAAACACCATATATTTT. It translates to CASSPWTWTGKSISGNTIYF.